This is a list of T cell receptor beta chains from one sample in a study of blood T cell repertoires in COVID-19. Data came from immunoSEQ multiplex PCR; TCRdb stores just in-frame clones and leaves some out. The sample holds more than 250,000 clones, approximately 83% seen once. The source material was peripheral blood. These receptors were collected from a woman in her twenties or thirties who had recovered from COVID-19. CDR3s include the opening cysteine and the closing phenylalanine or tryptophan. Fields, in order: D gene, V gene, CDR3 length, clone size, J gene, CDR3 protein, CDR3 DNA. D genes are given only for firm matches. The size entry is marked missing in some rows and otherwise reads once, few, many or a size class.

D gene: TRBD2; V gene: TRBV23-1; CDR3 length: 19; clone size: NA; J gene: TRBJ2-7; CDR3 protein: CASSQSPRPHTGTSYEQYF; CDR3 DNA: TGCGCCAGCAGTCAATCGCCCCGACCTCATACCGGGACTAGCTACGAGCAGTACTTC
D gene: NA; V gene: TRBV6-2/TRBV6-3; CDR3 length: 11; clone size: NA; J gene: TRBJ1-1; CDR3 protein: CASSYGTRAFF; CDR3 DNA: TGTGCCAGCAGTTACGGGACAAGAGCTTTCTTT
D gene: NA; V gene: TRBV27; CDR3 length: 13; clone size: NA; J gene: TRBJ1-4; CDR3 protein: CASRGGDSEKLFF; CDR3 DNA: TGTGCCAGCAGGGGCGGGGACTCGGAAAAACTGTTTTTT
D gene: NA; V gene: TRBV11-2; CDR3 length: 14; clone size: NA; J gene: TRBJ2-7; CDR3 protein: CASSLGPGDYEQYF; CDR3 DNA: TGTGCCAGCAGCTTAGGCCCAGGGGACTACGAGCAGTACTTC
D gene: NA; V gene: TRBV6-4; CDR3 length: 13; clone size: NA; J gene: TRBJ1-1; CDR3 protein: CASSRTEGTEAFF; CDR3 DNA: TGTGCCAGCAGTCGGACGGAGGGCACTGAAGCTTTCTTT
D gene: NA; V gene: TRBV6-1; CDR3 length: 13; clone size: NA; J gene: TRBJ2-7; CDR3 protein: CASSEEGGYPGYF; CDR3 DNA: TGTGCCAGCAGTGAAGAAGGCGGCTACCCCGGGTACTTC
D gene: TRBD1; V gene: TRBV28; CDR3 length: 15; clone size: NA; J gene: TRBJ1-4; CDR3 protein: CASSFLGQGQEKLFF; CDR3 DNA: TGTGCCAGCAGTTTCCTTGGGCAGGGACAGGAAAAACTGTTTTTT
D gene: NA; V gene: TRBV18; CDR3 length: 16; clone size: NA; J gene: TRBJ2-2; CDR3 protein: CASSPSTRRGTGELFF; CDR3 DNA: TGTGCCAGCTCACCCTCGACACGTAGGGGCACCGGGGAGCTGTTTTTT
D gene: NA; V gene: TRBV2; CDR3 length: 16; clone size: NA; J gene: TRBJ1-2; CDR3 protein: CASSVIASGQTYGYTF; CDR3 DNA: TGTGCCAGCAGTGTTATCGCTTCCGGACAGACCTATGGCTACACCTTC
D gene: NA; V gene: TRBV29-1; CDR3 length: 11; clone size: NA; J gene: TRBJ1-2; CDR3 protein: CSVDLNYGYTF; CDR3 DNA: TGCAGCGTTGACTTAAACTATGGCTACACCTTC
D gene: NA; V gene: TRBV7-2; CDR3 length: 14; clone size: NA; J gene: TRBJ2-3; CDR3 protein: CASNQGHSTDTQYF; CDR3 DNA: TGTGCCAGCAACCAGGGGCATAGCACAGATACGCAGTATTTT
D gene: TRBD1; V gene: TRBV3-1/TRBV3-2; CDR3 length: 14; clone size: NA; J gene: TRBJ2-7; CDR3 protein: CASSRGTGPYEQYF; CDR3 DNA: TGTGCCAGCAGCCGCGGGACAGGACCCTACGAGCAGTACTTC
D gene: TRBD2; V gene: TRBV5-1; CDR3 length: 15; clone size: NA; J gene: TRBJ2-1; CDR3 protein: CASSFGTSGYNEQFF; CDR3 DNA: TGCGCCAGCAGCTTCGGGACTAGCGGCTACAATGAGCAGTTCTTC
D gene: TRBD2; V gene: TRBV4-3; CDR3 length: 16; clone size: NA; J gene: TRBJ2-2; CDR3 protein: CASSHRLAQNTGELFF; CDR3 DNA: TGCGCCAGCAGCCACAGACTAGCACAGAACACCGGGGAGCTGTTTTTT
D gene: NA; V gene: TRBV7-6; CDR3 length: 13; clone size: NA; J gene: TRBJ1-6; CDR3 protein: CASTLADNSPLHF; CDR3 DNA: TGTGCCAGCACTTTGGCAGATAATTCACCCCTCCACTTT
D gene: TRBD1; V gene: TRBV28; CDR3 length: 14; clone size: NA; J gene: TRBJ1-5; CDR3 protein: CASSSDRDNQPQHF; CDR3 DNA: TGTGCCAGCAGCTCCGACAGGGACAATCAGCCCCAGCATTTT
D gene: NA; V gene: TRBV19; CDR3 length: 13; clone size: NA; J gene: TRBJ2-7; CDR3 protein: CASSKGGQYEQYF; CDR3 DNA: TGTGCCAGTAGTAAAGGCGGACAGTACGAGCAGTACTTC
D gene: NA; V gene: TRBV10-3; CDR3 length: 13; clone size: NA; J gene: TRBJ2-7; CDR3 protein: CAISESEGGEQYF; CDR3 DNA: TGTGCCATCAGTGAGTCCGAGGGTGGGGAGCAGTACTTC
D gene: TRBD1; V gene: TRBV13; CDR3 length: 13; clone size: NA; J gene: TRBJ2-7; CDR3 protein: CASSMDRRYEQYF; CDR3 DNA: TGTGCCAGCAGCATGGACAGGCGGTACGAGCAGTACTTC
D gene: TRBD1; V gene: TRBV5-6; CDR3 length: 15; clone size: NA; J gene: TRBJ1-2; CDR3 protein: CASSSPGQRNYGYTF; CDR3 DNA: TGTGCCAGCAGCTCGCCGGGACAGCGTAACTATGGCTACACCTTC
D gene: TRBD1; V gene: TRBV6-5; CDR3 length: 16; clone size: NA; J gene: TRBJ2-7; CDR3 protein: CASSYSFETGKREQYF; CDR3 DNA: TGTGCCAGCAGTTACTCGTTTGAGACAGGGAAACGTGAGCAGTACTTC
D gene: TRBD1; V gene: TRBV6-4; CDR3 length: 15; clone size: NA; J gene: TRBJ2-1; CDR3 protein: CASSDQGARGNEQFF; CDR3 DNA: TGTGCCAGCAGTGACCAGGGGGCGAGAGGGAATGAGCAGTTCTTC
D gene: NA; V gene: TRBV28; CDR3 length: 15; clone size: NA; J gene: TRBJ2-7; CDR3 protein: CASSFRGQFAYEQYF; CDR3 DNA: TGTGCCAGCAGTTTCCGAGGCCAGTTTGCCTACGAGCAGTACTTC
D gene: TRBD1; V gene: TRBV7-9; CDR3 length: 13; clone size: once; J gene: TRBJ1-2; CDR3 protein: CASSPGQGVGYTF; CDR3 DNA: TGTGCCAGCAGCCCAGGGCAGGGGGTTGGCTACACCTTC
D gene: TRBD2; V gene: TRBV4-1; CDR3 length: 18; clone size: NA; J gene: TRBJ2-1; CDR3 protein: CASSPGLAGGQSYNEQFF; CDR3 DNA: TGCGCCAGCAGCCCGGGACTAGCGGGGGGGCAATCCTACAATGAGCAGTTCTTC
D gene: NA; V gene: TRBV2; CDR3 length: 14; clone size: NA; J gene: TRBJ2-7; CDR3 protein: CASSVVRAFHEQYF; CDR3 DNA: TGTGCCAGCAGTGTTGTCAGGGCGTTCCACGAGCAGTACTTC
D gene: NA; V gene: TRBV19; CDR3 length: 14; clone size: NA; J gene: TRBJ2-1; CDR3 protein: CASSIARNKHEQFF; CDR3 DNA: TGTGCCAGTAGTATAGCGCGGAATAAGCATGAGCAGTTCTTC
D gene: NA; V gene: TRBV6-5; CDR3 length: 14; clone size: NA; J gene: TRBJ2-2; CDR3 protein: CASSYSTGTGELFF; CDR3 DNA: TGTGCCAGCAGTTACTCAACAGGGACCGGGGAGCTGTTTTTT
D gene: TRBD1; V gene: TRBV18; CDR3 length: 16; clone size: NA; J gene: TRBJ2-2; CDR3 protein: CASSPPVQGATGELFF; CDR3 DNA: TGTGCCAGCTCACCACCGGTACAGGGGGCAACCGGGGAGCTGTTTTTT
D gene: TRBD1; V gene: TRBV5-6; CDR3 length: 15; clone size: NA; J gene: TRBJ1-2; CDR3 protein: CASSPRPGGAYGYTF; CDR3 DNA: TGTGCCAGCAGCCCAAGACCAGGGGGCGCTTATGGCTACACCTTC
D gene: NA; V gene: TRBV6-2/TRBV6-3; CDR3 length: 14; clone size: NA; J gene: TRBJ2-7; CDR3 protein: CASSYPGRRDEQYF; CDR3 DNA: TGTGCCAGCAGTTACCCCGGCCGCAGGGACGAGCAGTACTTC
D gene: NA; V gene: TRBV28; CDR3 length: 15; clone size: many; J gene: TRBJ1-4; CDR3 protein: CASSPPQGGREKLFF; CDR3 DNA: TGTGCCAGCAGCCCTCCGCAGGGCGGTAGGGAAAAACTGTTTTTT
D gene: NA; V gene: TRBV5-4; CDR3 length: 16; clone size: NA; J gene: TRBJ2-5; CDR3 protein: CASSPSWLATQETQYF; CDR3 DNA: TGTGCCAGCAGCCCTTCATGGCTAGCGACTCAAGAGACCCAGTACTTC
D gene: TRBD1; V gene: TRBV27; CDR3 length: 15; clone size: NA; J gene: TRBJ1-6; CDR3 protein: CASSNTGTGGSPLHF; CDR3 DNA: TGTGCCAGCAGTAACACCGGGACAGGGGGTTCACCCCTCCACTTT
D gene: NA; V gene: TRBV2; CDR3 length: 12; clone size: NA; J gene: TRBJ1-3; CDR3 protein: CASSPQGNTIYF; CDR3 DNA: TGTGCCAGCAGCCCACAGGGAAACACCATATATTTT
D gene: NA; V gene: TRBV10-3; CDR3 length: 14; clone size: NA; J gene: TRBJ2-5; CDR3 protein: CAISAGRGQETQYF; CDR3 DNA: TGTGCCATCAGTGCAGGGCGGGGCCAAGAGACCCAGTACTTC
D gene: NA; V gene: TRBV7-2; CDR3 length: 14; clone size: NA; J gene: TRBJ2-2; CDR3 protein: CASSTGLGTGELFF; CDR3 DNA: TGTGCCAGCAGCACAGGGTTAGGCACCGGGGAGCTGTTTTTT
D gene: TRBD2; V gene: TRBV7-2; CDR3 length: 16; clone size: NA; J gene: TRBJ2-7; CDR3 protein: CASSLVLAGDKHEQYF; CDR3 DNA: TGTGCCAGCAGCTTAGTACTAGCGGGAGATAAGCACGAGCAGTACTTC
D gene: NA; V gene: TRBV18; CDR3 length: 15; clone size: NA; J gene: TRBJ2-1; CDR3 protein: CASSPFAGSYNEQFF; CDR3 DNA: TGTGCCAGCTCACCATTTGCGGGGTCCTACAATGAGCAGTTCTTC
D gene: TRBD1; V gene: TRBV2; CDR3 length: 13; clone size: few; J gene: TRBJ1-2; CDR3 protein: CASRTGANYGYTF; CDR3 DNA: TGTGCCAGCAGGACAGGGGCTAACTATGGCTACACCTTC
D gene: NA; V gene: TRBV15; CDR3 length: 14; clone size: few; J gene: TRBJ2-1; CDR3 protein: CATSRGGGQREQFF; CDR3 DNA: TGTGCCACCAGCAGAGGAGGCGGGCAACGCGAGCAGTTCTTC
D gene: TRBD1; V gene: TRBV5-4; CDR3 length: 13; clone size: NA; J gene: TRBJ2-7; CDR3 protein: CASSRGQGNEQYF; CDR3 DNA: TGTGCCAGCAGCAGGGGACAGGGGAACGAGCAGTACTTC
D gene: NA; V gene: TRBV5-4; CDR3 length: 15; clone size: NA; J gene: TRBJ2-7; CDR3 protein: CASSHEPGLDYEQYF; CDR3 DNA: TGTGCCAGCAGTCACGAACCGGGTCTCGATTACGAGCAGTACTTC
D gene: NA; V gene: TRBV5-1; CDR3 length: 13; clone size: NA; J gene: TRBJ2-7; CDR3 protein: CASSTGRGYEQYF; CDR3 DNA: TGCGCCAGCAGCACCGGACGGGGCTACGAGCAGTACTTC
D gene: TRBD2; V gene: TRBV10-2; CDR3 length: 14; clone size: NA; J gene: TRBJ2-1; CDR3 protein: CASSGSSAGNEQFF; CDR3 DNA: TGCGCCAGCAGTGGGTCGTCAGCGGGGAATGAGCAGTTCTTC
D gene: NA; V gene: TRBV5-4; CDR3 length: 17; clone size: NA; J gene: TRBJ1-1; CDR3 protein: CASSSGRLGQLNTEAFF; CDR3 DNA: TGTGCCAGCAGCTCGGGCCGGTTAGGACAATTGAACACTGAAGCTTTCTTT